This T cell receptor (beta chain) was observed in a study of blood T cell repertoires in COVID-19. This CDR3 comprises 16 residues. V gave up 1 base and J gave up 3 bases; unmatched junction bases: 5. The germline gives CDR1 LNHNV, CDR2 YYDKDF (reference sequence). Only in-frame clones appear in the TCRdb table, and some are missing; sequencing was by immunoSEQ multiplex PCR. The repertoire holds roughly 160,000 clones, with 75% to 90% as singletons. This TCR was recovered from a woman aged 55-75 years with acute or convalescent COVID-19. The chain carries TRBV15 and TRBJ1-3; TRBD1 matches at 8 bases. Input material: peripheral blood. The CDR3 is CATSRVQGARGNTIYF. Here the CDR3 DNA reads TGTGCCACCAGCAGAGTTCAGGGGGCGCGTGGAAACACCATATATTTT. Variable domain in full (rest from reference TRBV15 and TRBJ1-3): DAMVIQNPRYQVTQFGKPVTLSCSQTLNHNVMYWYQQKSSQAPKLLFHYYDKDFNNEADTPDNFQSRRPNTSFCFLDIRSPGLGDTAMYLCATSRVQGARGNTIYFGEGSWLTVV.